This T cell receptor beta chain was captured in a study of T cell responses to AZD1222 COVID-19 vaccine. Study-level results: In a largely white British group with more females than males, clonal diversity was possibly underestimated. In all cases, repertoires were sampled only after the peak T cell response.

TCRdb's copy holds only in-frame clones and misses some; the assay was immunoSEQ multiplex PCR. Of about 82,000 clones in the sample, roughly 90% are singletons; the top ten hold about 5.2%. A note on this clone: Its antigen is as yet unknown.

Trimming removed 7 bases from V and 7 bases from J, with 19 bases in between. Germline CDR1 MDHEN, CDR2 SYDVKM. This CDR3 contains 14 residues. Material: peripheral blood, obtained on day 0 of AZD1222 vaccination. This TCR derives from an adult in good health. The chain links TRBV28 to TRBJ1-2; the D gene is possibly TRBD1 (5 bases). CDR3 residues: CASTEFSGRGGYTF. The CDR3 nucleotides read TGTGCCAGCACGGAATTCAGTGGGAGGGGTGGCTACACCTTC.